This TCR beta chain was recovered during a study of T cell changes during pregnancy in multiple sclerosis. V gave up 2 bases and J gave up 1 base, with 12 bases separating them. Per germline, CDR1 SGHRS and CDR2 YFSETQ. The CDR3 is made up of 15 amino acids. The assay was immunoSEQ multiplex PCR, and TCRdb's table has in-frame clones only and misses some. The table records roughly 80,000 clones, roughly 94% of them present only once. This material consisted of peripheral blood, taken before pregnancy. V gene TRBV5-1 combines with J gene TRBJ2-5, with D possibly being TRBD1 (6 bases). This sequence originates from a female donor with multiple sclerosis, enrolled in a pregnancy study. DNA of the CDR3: TGCGCCAGCAGCTTAGGGGGACCCCTCCAAGAGACCCAGTACTTC. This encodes CASSLGGPLQETQYF.